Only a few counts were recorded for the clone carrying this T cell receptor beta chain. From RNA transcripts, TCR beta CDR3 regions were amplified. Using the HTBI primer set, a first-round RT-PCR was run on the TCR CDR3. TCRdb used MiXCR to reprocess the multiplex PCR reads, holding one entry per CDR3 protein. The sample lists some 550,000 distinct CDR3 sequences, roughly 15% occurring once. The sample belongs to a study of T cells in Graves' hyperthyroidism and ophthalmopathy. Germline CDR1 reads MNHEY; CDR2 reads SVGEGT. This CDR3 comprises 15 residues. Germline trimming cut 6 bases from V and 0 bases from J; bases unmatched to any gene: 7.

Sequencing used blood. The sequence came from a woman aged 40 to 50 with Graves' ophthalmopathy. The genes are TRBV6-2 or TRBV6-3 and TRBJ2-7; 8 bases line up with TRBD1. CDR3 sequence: CASSDSGGASYEQYF. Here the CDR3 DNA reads TGTGCCAGCAGCGACTCAGGGGGCGCCTCCTACGAGCAGTACTTC.